This T cell receptor (beta chain) was sequenced in a study of blood T cell repertoires in COVID-19. Background on the study: The analysed material was cDNA or gDNA that came from T cells, B-cell-depleted T cells, or PBMCs.

J gave up 4 bases and V 4 bases, and 5 bases lay outside the gene matches. The CDR3 totals 14 residues. Germline assignment: CDR1 SGHNT and CDR2 YYREEE (reference sequence). Assay used: immunoSEQ multiplex PCR; TCRdb lists only in-frame clones, some missing. The data contain hundreds of thousands of clones, 75% to 90% of them seen just once; the ten biggest clones take up under 2%. A case of COVID-19 had been met by exposed participants within 2 weeks before study entry. In the case of this clone: A much larger clone lies a single base off, so this may be a read error.

Sequencing was done on a sample of PBMCs or T cells enriched from blood (not recorded which). This clonotype originated in a woman aged 25 to 39 who had been exposed to COVID-19. The chain has TRBV5-4 and TRBJ1-3; TRBD1 agrees at 7 bases. In DNA, the CDR3 is TGTGCCAGCAGCCCCGGGACAGCAGGAAACACCATATATTTT. Residues: CASSPGTAGNTIYF.